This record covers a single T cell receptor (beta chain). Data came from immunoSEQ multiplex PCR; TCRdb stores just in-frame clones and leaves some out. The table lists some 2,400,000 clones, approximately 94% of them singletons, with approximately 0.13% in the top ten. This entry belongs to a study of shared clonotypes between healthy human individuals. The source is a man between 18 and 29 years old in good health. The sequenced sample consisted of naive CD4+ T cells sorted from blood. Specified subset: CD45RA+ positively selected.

CDR3 region: CASSESDGRDYGYTF. The CDR3 region has the DNA TGTGCCAGCAGTGAATCCGACGGACGCGATTATGGCTACACCTTC. The rearrangement links TRBV25-1 to TRBJ1-2; D unresolved. Per the germline V gene, CDR1 is MGHDK and CDR2 is SYGVNS. This CDR3 is built from 15 residues. V was shortened by 1 base and J by 5 bases, with 14 bases between the two germline ends.